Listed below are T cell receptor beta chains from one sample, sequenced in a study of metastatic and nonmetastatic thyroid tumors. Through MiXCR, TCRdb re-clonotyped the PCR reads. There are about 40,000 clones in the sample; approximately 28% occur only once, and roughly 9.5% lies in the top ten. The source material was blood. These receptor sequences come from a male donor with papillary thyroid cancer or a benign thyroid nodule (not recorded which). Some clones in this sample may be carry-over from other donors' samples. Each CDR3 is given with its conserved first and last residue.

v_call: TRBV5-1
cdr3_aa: CASSTTLPGLAGGPTGELFF

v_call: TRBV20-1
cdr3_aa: CSARAGTGLNQPQHF

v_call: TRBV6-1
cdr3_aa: CASRPHGLDGYTF

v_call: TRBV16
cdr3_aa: CASSQTGGVPGNTIYF

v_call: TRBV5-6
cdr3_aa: CASSSSGGNEQFF

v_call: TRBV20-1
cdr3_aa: CSAAEAGTSVYTDTQYF

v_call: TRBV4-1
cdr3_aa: CASSQDGAYGYTF

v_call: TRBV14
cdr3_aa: CASRHRGFGNTIYF

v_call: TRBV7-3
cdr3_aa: CASSLRPASGYDTGELFF

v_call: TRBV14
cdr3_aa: CASSQHTYEQYF

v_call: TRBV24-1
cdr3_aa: CATSDNGDAEKLFF